This T cell receptor beta chain was captured in a study of CD8 T cells in Susac syndrome. CDR3 length: 13 amino acids. Trimming removed 0 bases from V and 6 bases from J, with 9 bases in between. The germline V gene encodes CDR1 LNHDA and CDR2 SQIVND (reference sequence). 0.5 to 1 ug RNA was reverse transcribed with random hexamers. Multiplex immunoSEQ PCR targeted 54 Vbeta and 13 Jbeta TCR beta segments. TCRdb independently ran MiXCR on the immunoSEQ multiplex PCR reads; one entry per CDR3 protein. The top ten clones hold roughly 0.13% of a sample with 150,000 to 200,000 distinct CDR3 sequences, just over 90% of them seen once.

The specimen was CD4+ T cells from PBMCs. J is TRBJ2-7 and V is TRBV19; no clear D. The receptor's source is a human donor in good health. As DNA, the CDR3 is TGTGCCAGTAGTATAGATCCCTCCCTCGAGCAGTACTTC. This translates into CASSIDPSLEQYF.